Following are 5 T cell receptor beta chains from one sample sequenced in a study of shared clonotypes between healthy human individuals. Some clones are missing from TCRdb's copy, which holds only in-frame ones; the method was immunoSEQ multiplex PCR. The table has approximately 2,000,000 clones, around 93% seen once. Sequencing was carried out using naive CD4+ T cells from PBMCs. The subset denotes: CD45RA+ positively selected. Receptors were obtained from a man aged 18 to 29 in good health. Some clones in this sample may be carry-over from other donors' samples.

The V and J genes are TRBV14 and TRBJ1-4; D is uncertain. This CDR3 is built from 13 residues. Germline lookup yields CDR1 SGHDN and CDR2 FVKESK. V was shortened by 0 bases and J by 8 bases, with 7 bases between the two germline ends. CDR3 loop: CASSQDVGEKLFF. In nucleotides, the CDR3 is TGTGCCAGCAGCCAAGATGTAGGGGAAAAACTGTTTTTT.

The chain is built from TRBV18 and TRBJ2-4, with D hard to call. The CDR3 is 17 amino acids. Germline-derived CDR1 and CDR2 are KGHSH and LQKENI. The V end was cut by 2 bases, the J end by 9 bases, with 23 bases between. Written as DNA, the CDR3 is TGTGCCAGCTCACCAACGCTTCTTTTTACCTCCGCTCCCATTCAGTACTTC. This encodes CASSPTLLFTSAPIQYF.

The CDR3 DNA reads as TGTGCCAGCAGCTTAGCCGGTCCGGGAGACTATGGCTACACCTTC. Protein product: CASSLAGPGDYGYTF. This sequence joins TRBV7-6 and TRBJ1-2; D gene unclear. V was trimmed by 0 bases and J by 3 bases, leaving 11 bases between them. The germline V gene has CDR1 SGHVS and CDR2 FNYEAQ. This CDR3 is built from 15 residues.

This chain joins TRBV6-5 and TRBJ2-3; possible D gene TRBD1, 5 bases. This CDR3 comprises 14 residues. CDR1 and CDR2 (germline): MNHEY, SVGAGI. Deletions cut 0 bases from V and 6 bases from J, with 10 bases between. CDR3 residues: CASSYSSHRDTQYF. CDR3 nucleotide sequence: TGTGCCAGCAGTTACTCCTCGCACAGGGATACGCAGTATTTT.

J is TRBJ2-3 and V is TRBV6-5; D tentatively reads TRBD1 or TRBD2 (5 bases each). V was trimmed by 8 bases and J by 4 bases, leaving 19 bases between them. This CDR3 region has 15 residues. CDR1 and CDR2 (germline): MNHEY, SVGAGI. The CDR3 nucleotides are TGTGCCAGCCGGCAGTCGGGGCTCGTCTCAGATACGCAGTATTTT. The encoded protein is CASRQSGLVSDTQYF.